This T cell receptor beta chain was identified during a study of blood T cell repertoires in COVID-19. In the study overall: The analysed material was cDNA or gDNA that came from T cells, B-cell-depleted T cells, or PBMCs.

Profiling relied on immunoSEQ multiplex PCR, and the TCRdb table lists in-frame clones only, not all of them. The sample records over 120,000 clones, roughly 80% being singletons. The CDR3 runs to 14 residues. Trimming shortened V by 4 bases and J by 5 bases, and 12 bases separated the two germline ends. The germline CDR1 and CDR2 sequences are SEHNR and FQNEAQ (reference sequence). This rearrangement joins TRBV7-9 to TRBJ2-1; D remains unclear. This TCR was sampled from a woman in her 50s with active or convalescent COVID-19. The sample taken for sequencing was peripheral blood. Here the CDR3 reads CASSYSDTHNEQFF. In DNA form, the CDR3 reads TGTGCCAGCAGCTATTCAGACACCCACAATGAGCAGTTCTTC.